This T cell receptor (beta chain) is drawn from a study of blood T cell repertoires in COVID-19. For the study at large: The study drew acute and convalescent COVID-19 samples from the United States, Italy and Spain. Sources were T cells, B-cell-depleted T cells, or PBMCs; the material itself was cDNA or gDNA.

Methods used by the authors: Researchers report that nucleated cell counts were estimated from reference gene primer amplification. Profiled with immunoSEQ multiplex PCR; TCRdb holds only in-frame clones, not every one. That table furnishes V, J and clone size, whereas the DNA furnished D and trimming. Among 200,000 to 250,000 clones listed, around nine tenths were seen once. This clone was detected only a few times. The V end was cut by 0 bases, the J end by 5 bases, with 19 bases between. This CDR3 spans 17 amino acids. The germline V gene has CDR1 MNHEY and CDR2 SVGEGT. The chain recombines TRBV6-2 or TRBV6-3 with TRBJ1-1, with D tentatively TRBD1 (5 bases). This TCR derives from a man between 60 and 75 years old with acute or convalescent COVID-19. Sequencing was performed on peripheral blood. CDR3 in DNA: TGTGCCAGCAGTTACTCGAGTAATAGGGCAGGGAGGACTGAAGCTTTCTTT. Translating gives CASSYSSNRAGRTEAFF.